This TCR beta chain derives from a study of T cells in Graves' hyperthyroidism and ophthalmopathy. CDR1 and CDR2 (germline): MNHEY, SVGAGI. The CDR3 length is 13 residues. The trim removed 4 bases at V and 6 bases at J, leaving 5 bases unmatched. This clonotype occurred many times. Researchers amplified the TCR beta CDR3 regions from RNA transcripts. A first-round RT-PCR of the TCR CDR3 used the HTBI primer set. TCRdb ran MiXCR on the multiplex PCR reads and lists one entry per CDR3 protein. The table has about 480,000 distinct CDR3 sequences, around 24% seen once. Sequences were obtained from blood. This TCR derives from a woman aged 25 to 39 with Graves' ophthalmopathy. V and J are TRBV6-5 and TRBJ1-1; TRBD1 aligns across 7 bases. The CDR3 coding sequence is TGTGCCAGCAGTTTCGACAGGGTCGCTGAAGCTTTCTTT. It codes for CASSFDRVAEAFF.